The clone carrying this T cell receptor (beta chain) was seen just once. What it binds is unknown. The sample is drawn from a study of CD8+CD57+ T cells in acquired aplastic anemia. Study background: Each DNA sample taken from sorted CD4+ and CD8+ cells came to around 3.4 ug on average. Study outcomes and limitations: Patients versus controls showed no significant CD8+ Simpson's diversity difference.

The template used for profiling TCR beta VDJ and CDR3 was genomic DNA. TCRdb passed the reads through MiXCR, listing each CDR3 protein once. The table lists around 180,000 distinct CDR3 sequences, under 75% of them singletons, with about 50% in the top ten. The receptor was derived from a human donor in good health. The sample was sorted CD4+, CD8+, or CD8+CD57+ T cells (not recorded which) from PBMCs.

In DNA, the CDR3 is TGTGCCAGCAGTTTTCCAACTAGCGGGAGAGGGTTCCCCTACGAGCAGTACTTC. It translates to CASSFPTSGRGFPYEQYF. This chain connects TRBV5-5 to TRBJ2-7, with 11 bases lining up with TRBD2. The CDR3 runs to 18 residues. Germline values: CDR1 SGHKS, CDR2 YYEKEE (reference sequence). With V trimmed by 5 bases and J by 2 bases, 15 bases remained unmatched.